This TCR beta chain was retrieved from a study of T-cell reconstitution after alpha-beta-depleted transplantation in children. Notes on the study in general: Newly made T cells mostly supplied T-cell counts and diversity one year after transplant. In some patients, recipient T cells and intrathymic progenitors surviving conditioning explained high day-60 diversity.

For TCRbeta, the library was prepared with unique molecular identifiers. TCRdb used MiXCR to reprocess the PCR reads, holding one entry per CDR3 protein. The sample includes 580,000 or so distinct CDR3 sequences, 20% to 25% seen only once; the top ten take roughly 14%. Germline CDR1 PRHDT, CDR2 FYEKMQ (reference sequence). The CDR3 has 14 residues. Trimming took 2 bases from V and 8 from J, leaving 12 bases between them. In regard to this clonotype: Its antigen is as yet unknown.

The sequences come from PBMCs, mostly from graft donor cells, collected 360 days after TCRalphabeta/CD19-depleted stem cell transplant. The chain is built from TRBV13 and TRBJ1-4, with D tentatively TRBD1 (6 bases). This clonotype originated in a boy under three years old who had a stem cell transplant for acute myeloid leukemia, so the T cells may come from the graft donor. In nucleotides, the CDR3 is TGTGCCAGCAGCTTATCAGGGGTTGAGGAAAAACTGTTTTTT. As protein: CASSLSGVEEKLFF.